This TCR beta chain was documented in a study of T cells after yellow fever vaccination. Study conclusions and caveats: Contaminating bulk clonotypes could be abundant in FACS-sorted repertoires. Booster samples showed a return of most primary-vaccination clones (roughly 96% CD4, over 70% CD8). Peak timing came faster in the weaker secondary response, day 5 versus 15.

A note on this clonotype: The antigen is undetermined.

Synthesis of TCR cDNA relied on 5'RACE template switching, which attached a universal primer site and UMIs. TCRdb analysed the 5' RACE reads with MiXCR anew, one entry per CDR3 protein. The table has a few hundred thousand distinct CDR3 sequences, approximately 12% seen once; the top ten hold 0.5% to 0.6%. The sequenced sample was CD4+ T cells sorted from PBMCs, obtained 45 days after the yellow fever booster vaccination. The receptor's source is a man aged 25-45 years who received the YFV17D yellow fever vaccine.

The CDR3 DNA follows: TGTGCCAGCAGCTTAGCAGGGGTTGGGGGCACTGAAGCTTTCTTT. This gives the protein CASSLAGVGGTEAFF. J is TRBJ1-1 and V is TRBV11-2; D possibly corresponds to TRBD1 (6 bases). There are 15 residues in the CDR3. The V gene's germline CDR1 is SGHAT and CDR2 FQNNGV. V was pared by 1 base and J by 4 bases, with 13 bases between. The entire variable domain, with the rest obtained from reference TRBV11-2 and TRBJ1-1, is as follows: EAGVAQSPRYKIIEKRQSVAFWCNPISGHATLYWYQQILGQGPKLLIQFQNNGVVDDSQLPKDRFSAERLKGVDSTLKIQPAKLEDSAVYLCASSLAGVGGTEAFFGQGTRLTVV.